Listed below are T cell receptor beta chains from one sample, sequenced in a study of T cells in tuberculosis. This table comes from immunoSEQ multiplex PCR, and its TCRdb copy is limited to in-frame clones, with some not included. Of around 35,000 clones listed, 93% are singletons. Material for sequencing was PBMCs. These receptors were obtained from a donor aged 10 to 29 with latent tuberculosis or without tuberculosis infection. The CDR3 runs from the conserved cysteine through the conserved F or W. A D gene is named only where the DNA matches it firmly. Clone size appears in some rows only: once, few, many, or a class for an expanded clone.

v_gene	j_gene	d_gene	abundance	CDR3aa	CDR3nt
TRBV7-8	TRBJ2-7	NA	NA	CASSSRLSYEQYF	TGTGCCAGCAGCTCCAGACTTTCCTACGAGCAGTACTTC
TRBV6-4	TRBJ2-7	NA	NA	CASKSLRGGSYEQYF	TGTGCCAGCAAGTCCCTAAGGGGGGGCTCCTACGAGCAGTACTTC
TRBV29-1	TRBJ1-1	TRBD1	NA	CSVAFTGQVNTEAFF	TGCAGCGTCGCATTTACGGGACAGGTGAACACTGAAGCTTTCTTT
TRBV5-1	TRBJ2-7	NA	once	CASSLDPGVSYEQYF	TGCGCCAGCAGCTTAGATCCGGGGGTTTCCTACGAGCAGTACTTC
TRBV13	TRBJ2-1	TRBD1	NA	CASRGPGQIRRDEQFF	TGTGCCAGCCGCGGCCCGGGACAGATCAGACGGGATGAGCAGTTCTTC
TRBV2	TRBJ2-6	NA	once	CASRTGEGAPSGANVLTF	TGTGCCAGCAGGACGGGAGAGGGGGCGCCTTCTGGGGCCAACGTCCTGACTTTC
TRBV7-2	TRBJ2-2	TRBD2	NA	CASSLPKRGPTGELFF	TGTGCCAGCAGCTTACCTAAGCGGGGACCCACCGGGGAGCTGTTTTTT
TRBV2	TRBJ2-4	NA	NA	CASTGVAKNIQYF	TGTGCCAGCACGGGTGTAGCCAAAAACATTCAGTACTTC
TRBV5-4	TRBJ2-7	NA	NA	CASSLVGRDYEQYF	TGTGCCAGCAGCTTGGTCGGCAGGGACTACGAGCAGTACTTC
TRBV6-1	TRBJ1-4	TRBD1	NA	CASRRQGDEKLFF	TGTGCCAGCCGGAGACAGGGGGATGAAAAACTGTTTTTT
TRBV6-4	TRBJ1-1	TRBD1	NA	CASKPRTGRDTEAFF	TGTGCCAGCAAACCGAGGACAGGGAGGGACACTGAAGCTTTCTTT
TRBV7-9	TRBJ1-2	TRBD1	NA	CASSFLGEQGAFYGYTF	TGTGCCAGCAGCTTCCTCGGGGAACAGGGGGCCTTCTATGGCTACACCTTC
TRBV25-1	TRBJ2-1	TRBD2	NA	CASSDHSGGAGNEQFF	TGTGCCAGCAGTGATCATAGCGGGGGGGCCGGGAATGAGCAGTTCTTC
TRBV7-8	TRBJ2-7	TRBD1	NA	CASSFLRDRSSYEQYF	TGTGCCAGCAGCTTCCTCCGGGACAGATCCTCCTACGAGCAGTACTTC
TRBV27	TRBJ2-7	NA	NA	CASSSLGTSSYEQYF	TGTGCCAGCAGTTCTCTGGGGACAAGTTCCTACGAGCAGTACTTC
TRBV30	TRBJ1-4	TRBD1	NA	CAWSLGWGQGKSANEKLFF	TGTGCCTGGAGTTTAGGGTGGGGACAGGGGAAATCTGCCAATGAAAAACTGTTTTTT
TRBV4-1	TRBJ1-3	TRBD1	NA	CASSQLDREDTIYF	TGCGCCAGCAGCCAGCTCGACAGGGAGGACACCATATATTTT
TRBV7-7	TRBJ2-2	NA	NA	CASSSDINTGELFF	TGTGCCAGCAGCTCGGACATTAACACCGGGGAGCTGTTTTTT
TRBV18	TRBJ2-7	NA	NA	CASSSLSYEQYF	TGTGCCAGCTCCTCTCTATCCTACGAGCAGTACTTC
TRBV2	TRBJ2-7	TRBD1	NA	CASSDRGLDEQYF	TGTGCCAGCAGTGACAGGGGGCTCGACGAGCAGTACTTC
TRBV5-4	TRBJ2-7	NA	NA	CASSLEVGGYEQYF	TGTGCCAGCAGCTTAGAGGTAGGGGGCTACGAGCAGTACTTC
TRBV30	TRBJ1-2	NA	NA	CAWSYLSYGYTF	TGTGCCTGGAGTTATCTGAGCTATGGCTACACCTTC
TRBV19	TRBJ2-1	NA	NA	CASSIDSLVSEQFF	TGTGCCAGTAGTATAGATTCCCTAGTAAGTGAGCAGTTCTTC
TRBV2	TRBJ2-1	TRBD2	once	CASSFSGGHYNEQFF	TGTGCCAGCAGTTTCAGCGGGGGGCATTACAATGAGCAGTTCTTC
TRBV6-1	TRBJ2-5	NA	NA	CASSSPGSNLRVDF	TGTGCCAGCAGTTCCCCCGGGAGTAACTTAAGGGTCGACTTC
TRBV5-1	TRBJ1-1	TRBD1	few	CASSPTGAEAFF	TGCGCCAGCAGTCCCACAGGGGCTGAAGCTTTCTTT
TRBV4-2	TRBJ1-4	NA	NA	CASSDMAATNEKLFF	TGTGCCAGCAGTGATATGGCTGCAACTAATGAAAAACTGTTTTTT
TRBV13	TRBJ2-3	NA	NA	CASSPRDTDTDTQYF	TGTGCCAGCAGCCCCCGGGACACCGACACAGATACGCAGTATTTT
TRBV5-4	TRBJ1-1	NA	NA	CASSSELQGYTEAFF	TGTGCCAGCAGCTCCGAACTACAGGGCTACACTGAAGCTTTCTTT
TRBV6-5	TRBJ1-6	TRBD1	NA	CASSLQGDNSPLHF	TGTGCCAGCAGTCTACAGGGGGATAATTCACCCCTCCACTTT
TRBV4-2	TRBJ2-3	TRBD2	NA	CASSQEVAPSGGARDTQYF	TGTGCCAGCAGCCAAGAGGTGGCCCCTAGCGGGGGGGCAAGAGATACGCAGTATTTT
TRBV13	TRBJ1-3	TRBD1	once	CASSSTAGTGGNTIYF	TGTGCCAGCAGCTCCACCGCCGGGACAGGTGGAAACACCATATATTTT
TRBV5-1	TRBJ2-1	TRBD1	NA	CASSLGGTDVSYNEQFF	TGCGCCAGCAGCTTGGGAGGGACAGATGTATCCTACAATGAGCAGTTCTTC
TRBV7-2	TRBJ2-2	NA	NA	CASSLEGAGSGELFF	TGTGCCAGCAGCTTAGAGGGGGCGGGATCCGGGGAGCTGTTTTTT
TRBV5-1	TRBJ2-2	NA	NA	CASSGPRLGGELFF	TGCGCCAGCAGCGGGCCCCGACTAGGCGGGGAGCTGTTTTTT
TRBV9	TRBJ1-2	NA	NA	CASTLMGGGGYTF	TGTGCCAGCACCCTCATGGGGGGGGGCGGCTACACCTTC
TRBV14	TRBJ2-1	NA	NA	CASSQTGGPPYNEQFF	TGTGCCAGCAGCCAAACGGGGGGCCCTCCCTACAATGAGCAGTTCTTC
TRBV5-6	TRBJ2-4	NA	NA	CASSFRGKNIQYF	TGTGCCAGCAGCTTCCGCGGCAAAAACATTCAGTACTTC
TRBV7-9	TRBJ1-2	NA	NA	CASSFKSVYGYTF	TGTGCCAGCAGCTTTAAATCAGTCTATGGCTACACCTTC
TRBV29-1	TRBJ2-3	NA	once	CSVGSPDTQYF	TGCAGCGTGGGGAGTCCTGATACGCAGTATTTT
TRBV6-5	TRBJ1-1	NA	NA	CASSYSRALNTEAFF	TGTGCCAGCAGTTACTCGAGGGCCTTGAACACTGAAGCTTTCTTT
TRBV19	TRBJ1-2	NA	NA	CASSNYGYTF	TGTGCCTCCTCTAACTATGGCTACACCTTC
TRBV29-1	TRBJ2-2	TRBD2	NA	CSVVLASGGARYTGELFF	TGCAGCGTTGTTCTAGCTAGCGGGGGGGCTAGGTACACCGGGGAGCTGTTTTTT
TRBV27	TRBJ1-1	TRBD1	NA	CASSFVPGQGNTEAFF	TGTGCCAGCAGTTTTGTCCCCGGACAGGGGAACACTGAAGCTTTCTTT
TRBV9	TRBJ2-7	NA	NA	CASSPWPSSYEQYF	TGTGCCAGTAGCCCCTGGCCCAGCTCCTACGAGCAGTACTTC
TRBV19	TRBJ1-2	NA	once	CASERRNTNYGYTF	TGTGCCAGTGAGCGAAGGAACACCAACTATGGCTACACCTTC
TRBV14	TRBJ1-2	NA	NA	CASSQGRVAYGYTF	TGTGCCAGCAGCCAAGGCAGGGTGGCTTATGGCTACACCTTC
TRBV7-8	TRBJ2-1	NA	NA	CASSLRGGNEQFF	TGTGCCAGCAGCTTAAGAGGTGGGAATGAGCAGTTCTTC
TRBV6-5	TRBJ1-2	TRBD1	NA	CASSYSRGGGYTF	TGTGCCAGCAGTTACTCGAGAGGGGGCGGCTACACCTTC
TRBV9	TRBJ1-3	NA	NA	CASSVLGDWGNTIYF	TGTGCCAGCAGCGTATTAGGTGACTGGGGAAACACCATATATTTT
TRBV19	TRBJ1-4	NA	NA	CATGGLNEKLFF	TGTGCCACTGGGGGACTTAATGAAAAACTGTTTTTT
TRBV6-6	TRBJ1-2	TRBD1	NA	CASIRQGGDGYTF	TGTGCCAGCATTCGCCAGGGGGGAGATGGCTACACCTTC
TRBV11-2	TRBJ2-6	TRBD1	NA	CASSLDWDREGRGANVLTF	TGTGCCAGCAGCTTAGATTGGGACAGGGAAGGGCGTGGGGCCAACGTCCTGACTTTC
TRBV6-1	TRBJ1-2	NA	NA	CASREAANYGYTF	TGTGCCAGCCGGGAGGCAGCTAACTATGGCTACACCTTC
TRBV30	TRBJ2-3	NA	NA	CAWSVGRGVTDTQYF	TGTGCCTGGAGTGTGGGCAGGGGTGTCACAGATACGCAGTATTTT
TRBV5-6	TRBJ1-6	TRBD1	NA	CASSWGTADNSPLHF	TGTGCCAGCAGCTGGGGGACAGCGGATAATTCACCCCTCCACTTT
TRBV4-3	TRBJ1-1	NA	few	CASRAGFRSTNTEAFF	TGCGCCAGCCGAGCGGGGTTCCGGTCTACGAACACTGAAGCTTTCTTT
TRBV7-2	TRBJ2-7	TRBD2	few	CASSLGSSGGSYEQYF	TGTGCCAGCAGCTTAGGGTCTAGCGGGGGGTCCTACGAGCAGTACTTC
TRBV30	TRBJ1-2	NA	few	CAWITGNGYTF	TGTGCCTGGATTACAGGGAATGGCTACACCTTC